Listed here are 5 T cell receptor beta chains from one sample, sequenced in a study of cytomegalovirus exposure and HLA in healthy donors. A multiplex PCR was run with 60 Vbeta primers and 13 Jbeta primers. Libraries were prepared by immunoSEQ multiplex PCR; TCRdb keeps only in-frame clonotypes and omits some of them. The table has roughly 100,000 clones, 75% to 85% seen once. Sequencing used PBMCs. These receptors originate from a woman aged 35 to 49 in good health and CMV-seronegative.

The V and J genes are TRBV6-5 and TRBJ1-1; D unclear. V was clipped by 6 bases and J by 1 base, with 12 bases between them. The CDR3 spans 14 residues. Germline CDR1 and CDR2: MNHEY and SVGAGI. CDR3 protein: CASRDLAANTEAFF. CDR3 nucleotide sequence: TGTGCCAGCAGAGATCTGGCGGCGAACACTGAAGCTTTCTTT.

V gene TRBV5-1 combines with J gene TRBJ2-5, with 9 nucleotides matching TRBD2. Germline V CDR1 and CDR2: SGHRS, YFSETQ. CDR3 size: 16 residues. Trimming at V came to 0 bases and at J to 5 bases, leaving 8 bases not matched to a gene. The CDR3 sequence: CASSLASSGGVETQYF. CDR3 DNA: TGCGCCAGCAGCTTGGCCAGTAGCGGGGGTGTGGAGACCCAGTACTTC.

The rearrangement joins TRBV28 to TRBJ1-5; TRBD1 agrees at 8 bases. Germline-derived CDR1 and CDR2 are MDHEN and SYDVKM. J gave up 6 bases and V 6 bases, and 7 bases lay outside the gene matches. The CDR3 is 14 amino acids. The DNA of the CDR3 is TGTGCCAGCAGACCAGGGGGCGTCATTCAGCCCCAGCATTTT. Amino acids: CASRPGGVIQPQHF.

J is TRBJ2-7 and V is TRBV2, with 13 bases fitting TRBD2. The ends lost 8 bases at V and 5 bases at J; junction bases unmatched: 9. Per germline, CDR1 SNHLY and CDR2 FYNNEI. The CDR3 contains 15 residues. The CDR3 spells CASARLAGGPHEQYF. CDR3 DNA: TGTGCCAGCGCCAGACTAGCGGGGGGACCTCACGAGCAGTACTTC. The full variable domain, with the rest looked up from reference TRBV2 and TRBJ2-7, is EPEVTQTPSHQVTQMGQEVILRCVPISNHLYFYWYRQILGQKVEFLVSFYNNEISEKSEIFDDQFSVERPDGSNFTLKIRSTKLEDSAMYFCASARLAGGPHEQYFGPGTRLTVT.

This chain joins TRBV29-1 and TRBJ2-5; TRBD1 agrees at 7 bases. V lost 7 bases to trimming and J lost 5 bases; unmatched junction nucleotides: 7. The length of the CDR3 is 12 residues. Germline CDR1 and CDR2: SQVTM and ANQGSEA. The CDR3, as DNA: TGCAGCGGTGGAGGCAGGGGGGAGACCCAGTACTTC. Translation: CSGGGRGETQYF.